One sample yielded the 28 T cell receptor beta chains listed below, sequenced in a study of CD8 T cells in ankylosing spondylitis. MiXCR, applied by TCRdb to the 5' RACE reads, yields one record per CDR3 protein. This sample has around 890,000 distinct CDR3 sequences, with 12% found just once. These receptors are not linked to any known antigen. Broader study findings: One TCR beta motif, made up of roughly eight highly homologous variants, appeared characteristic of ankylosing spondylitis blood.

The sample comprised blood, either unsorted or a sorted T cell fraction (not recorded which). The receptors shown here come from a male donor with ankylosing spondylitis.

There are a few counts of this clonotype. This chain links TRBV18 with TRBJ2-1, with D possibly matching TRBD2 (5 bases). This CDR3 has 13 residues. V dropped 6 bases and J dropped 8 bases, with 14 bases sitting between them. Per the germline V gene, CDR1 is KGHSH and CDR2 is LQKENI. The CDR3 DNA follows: TGTGCCAGCTCCCCGCCTAGCCTCCATGAGCAGTTCTTC. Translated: CASSPPSLHEQFF.

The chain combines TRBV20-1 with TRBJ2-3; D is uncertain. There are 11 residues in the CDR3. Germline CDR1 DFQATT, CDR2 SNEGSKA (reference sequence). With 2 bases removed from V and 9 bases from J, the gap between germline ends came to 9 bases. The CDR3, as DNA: TGCAGTGCTAGATCGGGCGTCACGCAGTATTTT. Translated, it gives CSARSGVTQYF.

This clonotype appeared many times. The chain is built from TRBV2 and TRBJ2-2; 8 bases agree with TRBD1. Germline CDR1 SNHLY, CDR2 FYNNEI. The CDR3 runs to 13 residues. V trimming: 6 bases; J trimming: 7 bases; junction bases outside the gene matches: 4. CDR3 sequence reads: CASRRTGFGELFF. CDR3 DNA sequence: TGTGCCAGCAGGCGGACAGGGTTCGGGGAGCTGTTTTTT.

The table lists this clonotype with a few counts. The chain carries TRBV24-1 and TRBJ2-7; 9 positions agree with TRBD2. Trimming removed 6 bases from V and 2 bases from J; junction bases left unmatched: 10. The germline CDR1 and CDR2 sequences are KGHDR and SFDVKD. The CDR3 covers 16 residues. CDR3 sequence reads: CATSTPLASGTYEQYF. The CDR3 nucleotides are TGTGCCACCAGTACACCCCTCGCTAGCGGGACCTACGAGCAGTACTTC.

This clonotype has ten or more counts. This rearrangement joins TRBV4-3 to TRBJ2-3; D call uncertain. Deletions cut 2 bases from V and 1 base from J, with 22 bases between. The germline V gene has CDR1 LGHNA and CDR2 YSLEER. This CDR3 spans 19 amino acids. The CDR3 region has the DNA TGCGCCAGCAGCCAACATCTACCGAGTCCTAGTGAGGGCACAGATACGCAGTATTTT. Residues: CASSQHLPSPSEGTDTQYF.

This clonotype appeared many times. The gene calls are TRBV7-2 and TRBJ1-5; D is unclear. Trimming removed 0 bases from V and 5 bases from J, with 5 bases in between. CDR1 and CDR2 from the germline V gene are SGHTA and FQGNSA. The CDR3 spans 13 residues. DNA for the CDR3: TGTGCCAGCAGCTTAGCTCAGTATCAGCCCCAGCATTTT. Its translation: CASSLAQYQPQHF. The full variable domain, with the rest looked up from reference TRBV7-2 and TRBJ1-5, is GAGVSQSPSNKVTEKGKDVELRCDPISGHTALYWYRQSLGQGLEFLIYFQGNSAPDKSGLPSDRFSAERTGGSVSTLTIQRTQQEDSAVYLCASSLAQYQPQHFGDGTRLSIL.

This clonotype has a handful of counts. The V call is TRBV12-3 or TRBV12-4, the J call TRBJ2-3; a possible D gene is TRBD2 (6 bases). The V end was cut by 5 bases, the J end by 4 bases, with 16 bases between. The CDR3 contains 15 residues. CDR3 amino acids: CASSPRSGVADTQYF. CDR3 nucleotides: TGTGCCAGCAGTCCCCGCTCGGGGGTAGCAGATACGCAGTATTTT.

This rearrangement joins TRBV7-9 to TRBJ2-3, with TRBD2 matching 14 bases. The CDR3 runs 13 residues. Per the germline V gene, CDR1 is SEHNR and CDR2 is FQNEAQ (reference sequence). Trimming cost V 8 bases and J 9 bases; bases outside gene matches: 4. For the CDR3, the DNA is TGTGCCAGCGGGACTAGCGGGAGTGAGACGCAGTATTTT. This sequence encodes CASGTSGSETQYF.

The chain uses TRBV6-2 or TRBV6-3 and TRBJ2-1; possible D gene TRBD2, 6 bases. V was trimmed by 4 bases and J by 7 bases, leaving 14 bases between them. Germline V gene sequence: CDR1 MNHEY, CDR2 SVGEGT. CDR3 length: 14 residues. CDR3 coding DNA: TGTGCCAGCAGTTCGCGGAGGGAGGCGAATGAGCAGTTCTTC. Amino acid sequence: CASSSRREANEQFF.

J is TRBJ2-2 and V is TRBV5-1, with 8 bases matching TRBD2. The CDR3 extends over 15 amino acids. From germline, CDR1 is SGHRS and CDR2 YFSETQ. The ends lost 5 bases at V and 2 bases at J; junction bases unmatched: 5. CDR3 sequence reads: CASRDTSGNTGELFF. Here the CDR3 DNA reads TGCGCCAGCAGGGATACTAGCGGAAACACCGGGGAGCTGTTTTTT. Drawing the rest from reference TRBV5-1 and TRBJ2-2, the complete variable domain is KAGVTQTPRYLIKTRGQQVTLSCSPISGHRSVSWYQQTPGQGLQFLFEYFSETQRNKGNFPGRFSGRQFSNSRSEMNVSTLELGDSALYLCASRDTSGNTGELFFGEGSRLTVL.

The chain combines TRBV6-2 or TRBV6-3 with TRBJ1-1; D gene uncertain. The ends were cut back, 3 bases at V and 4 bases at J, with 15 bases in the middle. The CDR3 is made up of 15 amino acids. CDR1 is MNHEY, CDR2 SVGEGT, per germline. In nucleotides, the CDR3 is TGTGCCAGCAGTTATGGGCCTGAGTGGAGCACTGAAGCTTTCTTT. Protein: CASSYGPEWSTEAFF.

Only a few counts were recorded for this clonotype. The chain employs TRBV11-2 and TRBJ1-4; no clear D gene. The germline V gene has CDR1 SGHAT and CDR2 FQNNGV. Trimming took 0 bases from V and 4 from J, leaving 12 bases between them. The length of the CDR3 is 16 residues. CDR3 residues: CASSLEGPGLNEKLFF. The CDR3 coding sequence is TGTGCCAGCAGCTTAGAAGGGCCAGGACTTAATGAAAAACTGTTTTTT. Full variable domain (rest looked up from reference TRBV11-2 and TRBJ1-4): EAGVAQSPRYKIIEKRQSVAFWCNPISGHATLYWYQQILGQGPKLLIQFQNNGVVDDSQLPKDRFSAERLKGVDSTLKIQPAKLEDSAVYLCASSLEGPGLNEKLFFGSGTQLSVL.

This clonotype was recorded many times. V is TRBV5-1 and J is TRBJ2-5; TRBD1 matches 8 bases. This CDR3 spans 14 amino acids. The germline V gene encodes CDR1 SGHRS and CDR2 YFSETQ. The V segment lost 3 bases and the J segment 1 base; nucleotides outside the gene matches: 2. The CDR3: CASSSDRGQETQYF. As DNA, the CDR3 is TGCGCCAGCAGCTCTGACAGGGGCCAAGAGACCCAGTACTTC.

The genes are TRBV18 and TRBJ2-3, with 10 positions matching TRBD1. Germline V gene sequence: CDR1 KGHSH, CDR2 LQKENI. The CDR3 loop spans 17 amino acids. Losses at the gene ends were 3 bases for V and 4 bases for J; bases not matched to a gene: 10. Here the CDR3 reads CASSPLSVTGGPDTQYF. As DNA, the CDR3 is TGTGCCAGCTCACCCCTTTCTGTGACAGGGGGCCCAGATACGCAGTATTTT.

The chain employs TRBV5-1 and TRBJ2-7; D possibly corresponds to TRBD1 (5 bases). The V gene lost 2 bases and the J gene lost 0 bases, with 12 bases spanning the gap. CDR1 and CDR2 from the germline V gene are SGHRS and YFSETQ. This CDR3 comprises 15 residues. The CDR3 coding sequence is TGCGCCAGCAGCTTCGCAGGGATTCTCTCCTACGAGCAGTACTTC. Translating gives CASSFAGILSYEQYF.

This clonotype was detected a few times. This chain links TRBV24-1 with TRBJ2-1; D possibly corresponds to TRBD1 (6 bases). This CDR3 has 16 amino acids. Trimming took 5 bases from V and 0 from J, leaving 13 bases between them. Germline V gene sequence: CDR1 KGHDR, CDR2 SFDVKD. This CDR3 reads CATSGPTGHSYNEQFF. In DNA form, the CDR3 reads TGTGCCACCAGTGGTCCGACAGGTCACTCCTACAATGAGCAGTTCTTC.

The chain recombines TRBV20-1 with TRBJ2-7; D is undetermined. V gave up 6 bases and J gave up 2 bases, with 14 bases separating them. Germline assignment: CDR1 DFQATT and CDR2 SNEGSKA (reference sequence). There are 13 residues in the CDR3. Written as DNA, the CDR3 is TGCAGTGCCAAAATTGGACCCGCCTACGAGCAGTACTTC. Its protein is CSAKIGPAYEQYF.

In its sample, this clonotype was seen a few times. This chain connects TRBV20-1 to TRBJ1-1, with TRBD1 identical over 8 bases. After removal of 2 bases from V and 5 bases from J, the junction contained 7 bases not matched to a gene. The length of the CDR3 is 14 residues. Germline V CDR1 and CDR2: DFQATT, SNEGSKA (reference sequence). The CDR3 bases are TGCAGTGCTAGACAGGGGGCAGAAGGAACTGAAGCTTTCTTT. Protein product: CSARQGAEGTEAFF.

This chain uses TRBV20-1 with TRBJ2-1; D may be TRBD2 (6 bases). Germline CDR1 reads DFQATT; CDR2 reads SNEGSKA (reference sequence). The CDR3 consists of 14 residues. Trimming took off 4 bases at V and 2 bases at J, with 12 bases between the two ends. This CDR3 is CSAKAGSPYNEQFF. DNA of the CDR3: TGCAGTGCTAAGGCGGGATCGCCCTACAATGAGCAGTTCTTC.

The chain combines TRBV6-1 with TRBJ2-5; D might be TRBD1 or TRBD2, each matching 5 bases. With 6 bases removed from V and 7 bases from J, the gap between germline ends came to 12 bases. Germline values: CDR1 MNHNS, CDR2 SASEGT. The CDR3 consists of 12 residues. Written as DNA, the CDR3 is TGTGCCAGCAGACGGGACCAGGTGACCCAGTACTTC. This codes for CASRRDQVTQYF.

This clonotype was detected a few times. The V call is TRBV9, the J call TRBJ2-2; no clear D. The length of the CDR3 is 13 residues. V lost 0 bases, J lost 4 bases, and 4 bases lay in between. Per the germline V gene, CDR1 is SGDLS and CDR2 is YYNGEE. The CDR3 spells CASSVEITGELFF. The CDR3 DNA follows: TGTGCCAGCAGCGTAGAGATCACCGGGGAGCTGTTTTTT.

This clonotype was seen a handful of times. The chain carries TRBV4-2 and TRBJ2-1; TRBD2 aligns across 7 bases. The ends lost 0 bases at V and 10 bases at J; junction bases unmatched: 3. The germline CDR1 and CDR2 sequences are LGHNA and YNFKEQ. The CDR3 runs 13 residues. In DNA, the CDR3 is TGTGCCAGCAGCCAAGAGACAGCGGGAGAGCAGTTCTTC. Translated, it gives CASSQETAGEQFF.

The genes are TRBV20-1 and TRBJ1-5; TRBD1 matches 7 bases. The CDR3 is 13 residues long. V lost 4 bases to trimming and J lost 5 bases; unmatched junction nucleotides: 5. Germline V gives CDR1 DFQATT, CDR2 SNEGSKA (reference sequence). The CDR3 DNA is TGCAGTGCTATACACAGGGGCGATCAGCCCCAGCATTTT. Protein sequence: CSAIHRGDQPQHF.

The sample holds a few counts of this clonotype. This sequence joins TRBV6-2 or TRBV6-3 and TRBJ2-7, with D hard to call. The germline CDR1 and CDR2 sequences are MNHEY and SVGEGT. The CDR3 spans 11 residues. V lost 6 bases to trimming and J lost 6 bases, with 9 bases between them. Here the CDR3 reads CASRELAEQYF. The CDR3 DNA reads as TGTGCCAGCAGGGAGTTGGCCGAGCAGTACTTC.

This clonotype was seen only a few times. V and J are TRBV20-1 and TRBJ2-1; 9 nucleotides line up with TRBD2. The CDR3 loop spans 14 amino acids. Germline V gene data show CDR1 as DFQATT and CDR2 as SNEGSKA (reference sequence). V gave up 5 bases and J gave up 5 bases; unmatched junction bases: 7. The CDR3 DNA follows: TGCAGTGCTGTACCGGGACTAGCAAACAATGAGCAGTTCTTC. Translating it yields CSAVPGLANNEQFF.

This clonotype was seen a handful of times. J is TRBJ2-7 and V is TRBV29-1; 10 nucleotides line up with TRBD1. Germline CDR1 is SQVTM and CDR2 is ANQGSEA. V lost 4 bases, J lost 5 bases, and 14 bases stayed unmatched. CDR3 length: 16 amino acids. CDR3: CSVANNRDRGPHEQYF. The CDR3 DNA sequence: TGCAGCGTTGCCAATAACCGGGACAGGGGTCCCCACGAGCAGTACTTC.

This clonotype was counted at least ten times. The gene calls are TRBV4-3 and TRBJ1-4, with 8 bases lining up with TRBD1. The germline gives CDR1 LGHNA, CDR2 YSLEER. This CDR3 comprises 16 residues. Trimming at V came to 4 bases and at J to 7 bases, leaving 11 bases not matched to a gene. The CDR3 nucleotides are TGCGCCAGCAGCCTCATACAGGCAGGGGGCTTTGAAAAACTGTTTTTT. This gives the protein CASSLIQAGGFEKLFF.

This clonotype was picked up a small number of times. The CDR3 DNA reads TGCGCCAGCAGCCCCGAATTGGATCAGCCCCAGCATTTT. As protein: CASSPELDQPQHF. V is TRBV4-3 and J is TRBJ1-5; D is unresolved. Germline V lookup: CDR1 LGHNA, CDR2 YSLEER. The CDR3 sequence is 13 residues long. With 4 bases removed from V and 5 bases from J, the gap between germline ends came to 9 bases.